This TCR beta chain was captured in a study of blood T cell repertoires in COVID-19. About the study: Nucleic acid was either cDNA or gDNA, and it came from T cells, B-cell-depleted T cells, or PBMCs.

Repertoires were generated with immunoSEQ multiplex PCR, while TCRdb's copy carries only in-frame clones and drops some. The sample holds 100,000 to 150,000 clones, approximately 81% seen once. This clonotype was sampled from a man aged 55-75 years with acute or convalescent COVID-19. Sequencing input: peripheral blood.

The CDR3 reads CASSDDRYNEQFF. CDR3 bases: TGTGCCAGCAGCGACGACAGATACAATGAGCAGTTCTTC. The genes are TRBV5-6 and TRBJ2-1; possible D gene TRBD1, 5 bases. V shed 4 bases and J shed 4 bases, with 9 bases lying between them. This CDR3 contains 13 residues. Germline CDR1 SGHDT, CDR2 YYEEEE.